This is a list of T cell receptor beta chains from one sample in a study of technical replicates of blood from several donors. Data came from immunoSEQ multiplex PCR; TCRdb stores just in-frame clones and leaves some out. The data hold more than 45,000 clones, with 91% observed a single time. The sample consisted of PBMCs. The receptors were sampled from a human donor in good health. Some clones in this sample may be carry-over from other donors' samples. Each CDR3 is given with its conserved first and last residue. D genes are given only for firm matches. Clone size is given for some rows only: seen once, a few or many times, or a class if the clone is expanded.

J: TRBJ2-7; length: 17; D: .; V: TRBV5-1; size: .; DNA: TGCGCCAGCAGAGCAGCTTACGTGGCCAGGGCTTCGAGGGAGCAGTACTTC; CDR3: CASRAAYVARASREQYF
J: TRBJ2-7; length: 16; D: .; V: TRBV4-2; size: .; DNA: TGTGCCAGCAGCCAAGAAGGAGAGGCGGACTCCTACGAGCAGTACTTC; CDR3: CASSQEGEADSYEQYF
J: TRBJ2-6; length: 18; D: TRBD2; V: TRBV4-1; size: .; DNA: TGCGCCAGCAGCCGGGGGGGGTCGGCGAGCTCTGGGGCCAACGTCCTGACTTTC; CDR3: CASSRGGSASSGANVLTF
J: TRBJ1-5; length: 14; D: .; V: TRBV7-2; size: .; DNA: TGTGCCAGCAGCTCCTCAGGGATCGGCATGCCCCAGCATTTT; CDR3: CASSSSGIGMPQHF
J: TRBJ2-3; length: 19; D: TRBD2; V: TRBV7-2; size: .; DNA: TGTGCCAGCAGCCACACCCACTTCGAGGGAGGGCCCCTAAGTTATACGCAGTATTTT; CDR3: CASSHTHFEGGPLSYTQYF
J: TRBJ1-1; length: 16; D: .; V: TRBV30; size: .; DNA: TGTGCCTGGAGTGTACGGGTAGGGAGCGGGAACACTGAAGCTTTCTTT; CDR3: CAWSVRVGSGNTEAFF
J: TRBJ1-1; length: 10; D: .; V: TRBV29-1; size: once; DNA: TGCAGCGCGTCGGTCACTGAAGCTTTCTTT; CDR3: CSASVTEAFF
J: TRBJ1-6; length: 14; D: .; V: TRBV4-3; size: few; DNA: TGCGCCAGCAGCCAAGAGTTCACGAGTTCACCCCTCCACTTT; CDR3: CASSQEFTSSPLHF
J: TRBJ2-2; length: 14; D: .; V: TRBV5-4; size: .; DNA: TGTGCCAGCAGCTCGATACTAGACGCCGGGGAGCTGTTTTTT; CDR3: CASSSILDAGELFF
J: TRBJ1-5; length: 13; D: .; V: TRBV4-3; size: .; DNA: TGCGCCAGCGGGCCGGGACTCAATCAGCCCCAGCATTTT; CDR3: CASGPGLNQPQHF
J: TRBJ2-1; length: 17; D: TRBD2; V: TRBV4-3; size: .; DNA: TGCGCCAGCAGCCAAGACCAAGCGGGAGGGAAATACAATGAGCAGTTCTTC; CDR3: CASSQDQAGGKYNEQFF
J: TRBJ2-1; length: 16; D: TRBD2; V: TRBV5-4; size: .; DNA: TGTGCCAGCAGCTTGGCTCCGGGACTAGCGGGACGGGAGCAGTTCTTC; CDR3: CASSLAPGLAGREQFF
J: TRBJ1-2; length: 13; D: TRBD1; V: TRBV6-6; size: few; DNA: TGTGCCAGCAGTTACGTACAGGGGAGAGGCTACACCTTC; CDR3: CASSYVQGRGYTF
J: TRBJ1-6; length: 15; D: .; V: TRBV2; size: .; DNA: TGTGCCAGTCTCGTGCAGGGGCCCACCACTACACCCCTCCACTTT; CDR3: CASLVQGPTTTPLHF
J: TRBJ2-1; length: 15; D: TRBD2; V: TRBV13; size: .; DNA: TGTGCCAGCAGCCCCCCCCGGACTAGAACCAATGAGCAGTTCTTC; CDR3: CASSPPRTRTNEQFF
J: TRBJ2-7; length: 15; D: TRBD2; V: TRBV4-3; size: .; DNA: TGCGCCAGCAGCCAAGATATAGCGGGATCCTACGAGCAGTACTTC; CDR3: CASSQDIAGSYEQYF
J: TRBJ2-3; length: 18; D: TRBD2; V: TRBV7-8; size: .; DNA: TGTGCCAGCAGCTTAGGGCTAGCGGGAGGGCCTGGCACAGATACGCAGTATTTT; CDR3: CASSLGLAGGPGTDTQYF
J: TRBJ2-4; length: 16; D: TRBD2; V: TRBV4-3; size: .; DNA: TGCGCCAGCAGCCAAGGGCCTAGCGGGAGCAGTTTCATTCAGTACTTC; CDR3: CASSQGPSGSSFIQYF
J: TRBJ1-6; length: 17; D: .; V: TRBV12-5; size: once; DNA: TGTGCTAGTGGTTTGGTACTGAGCGGGGATTATAATTCACCCCTCCACTTT; CDR3: CASGLVLSGDYNSPLHF
J: TRBJ1-6; length: 14; D: TRBD1; V: TRBV7-2; size: .; DNA: TGTGCCAGCAGCCTCAGGGACAGGGAATCACCCCTCCACTTT; CDR3: CASSLRDRESPLHF
J: TRBJ2-7; length: 15; D: TRBD2; V: TRBV6-1; size: .; DNA: TGTGCCAGCAGGGAAACTAGCGGGGGGTCCTACGAGCAGTACTTC; CDR3: CASRETSGGSYEQYF
J: TRBJ2-7; length: 13; D: .; V: TRBV5-6; size: .; DNA: TGTGCCAGCATGGTCCAGGGCGGTTACGAGCAGTACTTC; CDR3: CASMVQGGYEQYF
J: TRBJ2-7; length: 15; D: TRBD2; V: TRBV9; size: .; DNA: TGTGCCAGCAGCGTAGATGGTAGCGGGACCTACGAGCAGTACTTC; CDR3: CASSVDGSGTYEQYF
J: TRBJ1-2; length: 14; D: .; V: TRBV9; size: .; DNA: TGTGCCAGCAGCTCGAGGGGGGGGCTCTATGGCTACACCTTC; CDR3: CASSSRGGLYGYTF
J: TRBJ2-1; length: 16; D: TRBD2; V: TRBV12-5; size: .; DNA: TGTGCTAGTGGTTTGGTACTCAAGCGGGAGTTGGATGAGCAGTTCTTC; CDR3: CASGLVLKRELDEQFF
J: TRBJ2-7; length: 15; D: .; V: TRBV6-5; size: .; DNA: TGTGCCAGCAGTAGACCTTCGGCAGGGGACTACGAGCAGTACTTC; CDR3: CASSRPSAGDYEQYF
J: TRBJ1-1; length: 13; D: TRBD1; V: TRBV6-1; size: .; DNA: TGTGCCAGCAAACAGGGGCTGAACACTGAAGCTTTCTTT; CDR3: CASKQGLNTEAFF
J: TRBJ2-1; length: 14; D: TRBD1; V: TRBV5-1; size: .; DNA: TGCGCCAGCAGCTTGGGACAGGGCTACAATGAGCAGTTCTTC; CDR3: CASSLGQGYNEQFF
J: TRBJ1-2; length: 15; D: TRBD1; V: TRBV18; size: .; DNA: TGTGCCAGCTCATCAACCGGGACAGGGAGCTATGGCTACACCTTC; CDR3: CASSSTGTGSYGYTF
J: TRBJ1-4; length: 14; D: .; V: TRBV19; size: .; DNA: TGTGCCAGTAGTAGGGCAGCAACTAATGAAAAACTGTTTTTT; CDR3: CASSRAATNEKLFF
J: TRBJ1-5; length: 17; D: .; V: TRBV6-4; size: .; DNA: TGTGCCAGCGGTACTAAGCCAGGGATTTATAGCAATCAGCCCCAGCATTTT; CDR3: CASGTKPGIYSNQPQHF
J: TRBJ2-1; length: 15; D: .; V: TRBV5-4; size: once; DNA: TGTGCCAGCAGCTCCCCCGAAGACTCCTTCAATGAGCAGTTCTTC; CDR3: CASSSPEDSFNEQFF
J: TRBJ1-5; length: 15; D: .; V: TRBV4-2; size: few; DNA: TGTGCCAGCAGCCAAGTAGGAGCGGCAGATCAGCCCCAGCATTTT; CDR3: CASSQVGAADQPQHF
J: TRBJ2-3; length: 17; D: TRBD2; V: TRBV4-1; size: .; DNA: TGCGCCAGCAGCCAAGAAATAAGTAGAGGACTAGCCGTTAGTCAGTATTTT; CDR3: CASSQEISRGLAVSQYF
J: TRBJ1-2; length: 11; D: .; V: TRBV30; size: .; DNA: TGTGCCTGGAGACATCAGCGGGGCTACACCTTC; CDR3: CAWRHQRGYTF
J: TRBJ1-1; length: 12; D: .; V: TRBV6-1; size: .; DNA: TGTGCCAGCAGGTGGGGGGTCACTGAAGCTTTCTTT; CDR3: CASRWGVTEAFF
J: TRBJ1-2; length: 15; D: TRBD1; V: TRBV6-1; size: .; DNA: TGTGCCAGCAAGACCTTACAGGGGCGATGGGGTGGCTACACCTTC; CDR3: CASKTLQGRWGGYTF
J: TRBJ2-7; length: 15; D: .; V: TRBV11-2; size: .; DNA: TGTGCCAGCAGCTTAGATGGCGGGGGCCCCTACGAGCAGTACTTC; CDR3: CASSLDGGGPYEQYF
J: TRBJ2-2; length: 14; D: .; V: TRBV19; size: .; DNA: TGTGCCAGTAATTACGTAGCGAACACCGGGGAGCTGTTTTTT; CDR3: CASNYVANTGELFF
J: TRBJ2-7; length: 17; D: TRBD1; V: TRBV25-1; size: .; DNA: TGTGCCAGCAGTGACCCAGCCGGGACAGGGTTCTTCTACGAGCAGTACTTC; CDR3: CASSDPAGTGFFYEQYF
J: TRBJ1-4; length: 15; D: .; V: TRBV15; size: .; DNA: TGTGCCACCAGCAGAGATAGACAGCTCCCTGAAAAACTGTTTTTT; CDR3: CATSRDRQLPEKLFF
J: TRBJ1-2; length: 15; D: .; V: TRBV6-5; size: .; DNA: TGTGCCAGCAGTTACGACCCGGGGATCCTCTCTGGCTACACCTTC; CDR3: CASSYDPGILSGYTF
J: TRBJ2-7; length: 12; D: .; V: TRBV29-1; size: .; DNA: TGCAGCGTCCGGGTCTTCGGCTACGAGCAGTACTTC; CDR3: CSVRVFGYEQYF
J: TRBJ2-7; length: 15; D: .; V: TRBV5-4; size: .; DNA: TGTGCCAGCAGCCCTGTGGGGGGGCTCGCCTACGAGCAGTACTTC; CDR3: CASSPVGGLAYEQYF
J: TRBJ1-2; length: 12; D: .; V: TRBV5-1; size: .; DNA: TGCGCCAGCAGCTTCGGGAGCTATGGCTACACCTTC; CDR3: CASSFGSYGYTF